These 30 T cell receptor beta chains were all obtained from the same sample, sequenced in a study of T cell responses to AZD1222 COVID-19 vaccine. This table comes from immunoSEQ multiplex PCR, and its TCRdb copy is limited to in-frame clones, with some not included. Of 200,000 or so clones in the sample, about 90% were seen once. The specimen was peripheral blood, collected on day 0 of AZD1222 vaccination. The source is an adult in good health.

V usage is TRBV5-1 and J usage is TRBJ2-3; 10 bases are shared with TRBD2. The V gene end was trimmed by 3 bases and the J gene end by 7 bases; junction bases not matched to a gene: 8. The CDR3 spans 15 residues. Looked up from germline, CDR1 is SGHRS and CDR2 is YFSETQ. CDR3 protein: CASSSGTSERNTQYF. The CDR3 DNA reads as TGCGCCAGCAGCTCCGGGACTAGCGAAAGAAATACGCAGTATTTT.

This chain uses TRBV7-9 with TRBJ1-1, with D perhaps TRBD1 (5 bases). This CDR3 is 15 amino acids long. Trimming stripped 3 bases from V and 1 base from J, with 12 bases between. From germline, CDR1 is SEHNR and CDR2 FQNEAQ (reference sequence). CDR3: CASSLGQTANTEAFF. In DNA, the CDR3 is TGTGCCAGCAGCTTGGGGCAGACAGCGAACACTGAAGCTTTCTTT.

This chain joins TRBV2 and TRBJ1-3, with TRBD1 identical over 7 bases. CDR3 length: 18 amino acids. After removal of 5 bases from V and 0 bases from J, the junction contained 13 bases not matched to a gene. CDR1 is SNHLY, CDR2 FYNNEI, per germline. CDR3 residues: CASSPDRAKLVSGNTIYF. CDR3 sequence (DNA): TGTGCCAGCAGTCCTGACAGGGCCAAGCTTGTCTCTGGAAACACCATATATTTT.

J is TRBJ2-3 and V is TRBV19, with D possibly being TRBD1 or TRBD2 (5 bases each). Germline V lookup: CDR1 LNHDA, CDR2 SQIVND (reference sequence). The CDR3 is 16 amino acids. The germline V and J ends were trimmed by 1 base and 4 bases, with 15 bases remaining between them. The CDR3 coding sequence is TGTGCCAGTAGTATAGCTCGGGACGCCGGTGCAGATACGCAGTATTTT. Protein product: CASSIARDAGADTQYF. Together with reference TRBV19 and TRBJ2-3, the CDR3 gives the full variable domain: DGGITQSPKYLFRKEGQNVTLSCEQNLNHDAMYWYRQDPGQGLRLIYYSQIVNDFQKGDIAEGYSVSREKKESFPLTVTSAQKNPTAFYLCASSIARDAGADTQYFGPGTRLTVL.

The gene calls are TRBV3-1 (or the pseudogene TRBV3-2) and TRBJ2-7; D gene ambiguous. Trimming took 0 bases from V and 2 from J, leaving 2 bases between them. The CDR3 is 12 residues long. Germline loops: CDR1 LGHDT, CDR2 YNNKEL (reference sequence). This CDR3 is CASSQDAYEQYF. The CDR3 nucleotides read TGTGCCAGCAGCCAAGATGCCTACGAGCAGTACTTC.

The genes are TRBV6-2 or TRBV6-3 and TRBJ2-1; no definite D call. CDR1 is MNHEY, CDR2 SVGEGT, per germline. This CDR3 has 13 amino acids. The V gene lost 0 bases and the J gene lost 7 bases, with 7 bases spanning the gap. CDR3 in amino acids: CASSYSEMNEQFF. Here the CDR3 DNA reads TGTGCCAGCAGTTACTCGGAGATGAATGAGCAGTTCTTC.

This chain links TRBV6-4 with TRBJ1-5, with D unclear. From germline, CDR1 is MRHNA and CDR2 SNTAGT. The CDR3 has 13 amino acids. Trimming pared 4 bases from V and 3 bases from J, leaving 7 bases between. CDR3 DNA: TGTGCCAGCAGTGCCTCCTCCAATCAGCCCCAGCATTTT. Protein product: CASSASSNQPQHF.

The chain joins TRBV4-2 to TRBJ2-2; D perhaps matches TRBD2 (6 bases). The V and J ends lost 4 bases and 2 bases respectively, with 17 bases between them. The germline V gene has CDR1 LGHNA and CDR2 YNFKEQ. The CDR3 is 17 amino acids. As DNA, the CDR3 is TGTGCCAGCAGCCGGAGTACCGGGACTGCAAACACCGGGGAGCTGTTTTTT. It encodes CASSRSTGTANTGELFF.

This clone was counted a single time. V and J are TRBV11-2 and TRBJ2-5; 9 bases line up with TRBD2. CDR3 length: 14 residues. With V trimmed by 1 base and J by 7 bases, 4 bases remained unmatched. Germline values: CDR1 SGHAT, CDR2 FQNNGV. The DNA of the CDR3 is TGTGCCAGCAGCTTAGGGGGCGGGAGGGGGACCCAGTACTTC. Encoded protein: CASSLGGGRGTQYF.

J is TRBJ2-3 and V is TRBV7-2; D uncertain. Germline values: CDR1 SGHTA, CDR2 FQGNSA. This CDR3 is built from 14 residues. V lost 5 bases and J 6 bases, leaving 15 bases between the germline ends. CDR3 residues: CASSPIILMDTQYF. In DNA, the CDR3 is TGTGCCAGCAGCCCAATAATCCTCATGGATACGCAGTATTTT.

This chain joins TRBV5-5 and TRBJ1-2, with D perhaps matching TRBD1 (6 bases). With 4 bases removed from V and 2 bases from J, the gap between germline ends came to 15 bases. The CDR3 runs to 15 residues. Germline V gene data show CDR1 as SGHKS and CDR2 as YYEKEE (reference sequence). DNA for the CDR3: TGTGCCAGCAGCCTGTTTGTGGGGGGCAACTATGGCTACACCTTC. Translation gives CASSLFVGGNYGYTF.

J is TRBJ1-6 and V is TRBV7-2; 8 nucleotides line up with TRBD1. In germline, CDR1 is SGHTA, CDR2 FQGNSA. Germline trimming cut 4 bases from V and 10 bases from J; bases unmatched to any gene: 6. The CDR3 sequence is 14 residues long. This CDR3 is CASSSTGGISPLHF. Here the CDR3 DNA reads TGTGCCAGCAGCTCTACAGGGGGGATCTCACCCCTCCACTTT.

The rearrangement uses TRBV4-2 and TRBJ2-7, with D perhaps matching TRBD1 or TRBD2 (5 bases each). The CDR3 consists of 14 residues. Trimming removed 0 bases from V and 2 bases from J, with 8 bases in between. CDR1 is LGHNA and CDR2 is YNFKEQ in the germline V gene. The CDR3 DNA sequence: TGTGCCAGCAGCCAAGAAAAGGGACCCTACGAGCAGTACTTC. It codes for CASSQEKGPYEQYF.

The chain combines TRBV18 with TRBJ1-2, with D perhaps matching TRBD1 (6 bases). Germline CDR1 is KGHSH and CDR2 is LQKENI. The V end was cut by 9 bases, the J end by 2 bases, with 13 bases between. There are 13 residues in the CDR3. This CDR3 is CASTIRGNYGYTF. CDR3 coding DNA: TGTGCCAGTACTATCAGGGGAAACTATGGCTACACCTTC. The full variable domain, rest sourced from reference TRBV18 and TRBJ1-2, is NAGVMQNPRHLVRRRGQEARLRCSPMKGHSHVYWYRQLPEEGLKFMVYLQKENIIDESGMPKERFSAEFPKEGPSILRIQQVVRGDSAAYFCASTIRGNYGYTFGSGTRLTVV.

The J gene is TRBJ2-1, the V gene TRBV19; D uncertain. The CDR3 is made up of 13 amino acids. Germline loops: CDR1 LNHDA, CDR2 SQIVND (reference sequence). V was pared by 0 bases and J by 7 bases, with 7 bases between. The DNA of the CDR3 is TGTGCCAGTAGTATAGAGGGTCTTAATGAGCAGTTCTTC. Protein: CASSIEGLNEQFF.

The V gene is TRBV18, the J gene TRBJ2-7; D may be TRBD2 (6 bases). The CDR3 extends over 14 amino acids. Germline CDR1 and CDR2: KGHSH and LQKENI. V dropped 4 bases and J dropped 1 base, with 11 bases sitting between them. For the CDR3, the DNA is TGTGCCAGCTCACGGGAGGCAGGGTCCTACGAGCAGTACTTC. Its protein product is CASSREAGSYEQYF.

The chain has TRBV5-4 and TRBJ2-7, with a possible D match to TRBD2 (5 bases). The germline V gene encodes CDR1 SGHNT and CDR2 YYREEE (reference sequence). The germline V and J ends were trimmed by 4 bases and 3 bases, with 17 bases remaining between them. This CDR3 has 15 amino acids. Here the CDR3 DNA reads TGTGCCAGCAGCGCTGGCTTCGGGGAACGCTACGAGCAGTACTTC. This gives the protein CASSAGFGERYEQYF.

The chain is built from TRBV28 and TRBJ1-4; D possibly corresponds to TRBD1 (6 bases). Germline lookup yields CDR1 MDHEN and CDR2 SYDVKM. CDR3 size: 15 residues. V dropped 8 bases and J dropped 0 bases, with 13 bases sitting between them. This chain's CDR3 is CASSTGPATNEKLFF. Here the CDR3 DNA reads TGTGCCAGCTCAACAGGGCCTGCAACTAATGAAAAACTGTTTTTT.

The gene calls are TRBV27 and TRBJ1-2, with 8 bases lining up with TRBD1. Germline CDR1 reads MNHEY; CDR2 reads SMNVEV (reference sequence). This CDR3 is built from 13 residues. Unmatched junction bases numbered 4, after V lost 6 bases and J lost 4 bases. Written as DNA, the CDR3 is TGTGCCAGCAGACCACAGGGGGGCTATGGCTACACCTTC. It translates to CASRPQGGYGYTF.

This clone was seen a handful of times. This sequence joins TRBV6-5 and TRBJ2-7, with 7 bases that match TRBD1. Germline V lookup: CDR1 MNHEY, CDR2 SVGAGI. J was trimmed by 2 bases and V by 0 bases; bases with no gene match: 4. CDR3 length: 15 residues. CDR3 sequence reads: CASSYSGRGTYEQYF. The CDR3 nucleotides are TGTGCCAGCAGTTACTCCGGCAGGGGGACCTACGAGCAGTACTTC.

CDR3 bases: TGCGCCAGCAGCCAAGATTGGGGGCAACAGGGGGGTAACTATGGCTACACCTTC. It translates to CASSQDWGQQGGNYGYTF. This chain connects TRBV4-3 to TRBJ1-2, with 8 bases that match TRBD1. Germline CDR1 reads LGHNA; CDR2 reads YSLEER. The junction had 10 bases not matched to a gene; V was cut back by 0 bases and J by 1 base. The CDR3 has 18 residues.

The CDR3 protein is CASSRSGGAEQPQHF. The CDR3, as DNA: TGTGCCAGCAGCCGAAGCGGGGGGGCAGAGCAGCCCCAGCATTTT. The chain recombines TRBV11-2 with TRBJ1-5; D might be TRBD1 (6 bases). Germline V gene lookup returns CDR1 SGHAT and CDR2 FQNNGV. The CDR3 loop spans 15 amino acids. Trimming took 5 bases from V and 7 from J, leaving 18 bases between them.

V gene TRBV28 combines with J gene TRBJ1-5; D is unclear. V was cut by 10 bases and J by 6 bases, with 16 bases left in between. The CDR3 has 13 amino acids. Germline V gene sequence: CDR1 MDHEN, CDR2 SYDVKM. The CDR3: CATPGNPGQPQHF. CDR3 DNA: TGTGCCACTCCCGGAAACCCCGGTCAGCCCCAGCATTTT.

The genes are TRBV29-1 and TRBJ2-3, with 7 nucleotides matching TRBD2. This CDR3 spans 12 amino acids. V dropped 6 bases and J dropped 6; count of bases not matched to a gene: 6. CDR1 and CDR2 from the germline V gene are SQVTM and ANQGSEA. The CDR3 bases are TGCAGCGTAGGGGAGGGAAGGGATACGCAGTATTTT. Its protein is CSVGEGRDTQYF.

V and J are TRBV4-2 and TRBJ2-7, with D uncertain. The V end was cut by 4 bases, the J end by 2 bases, with 12 bases between. This CDR3 spans 14 amino acids. Germline-derived CDR1 and CDR2 are LGHNA and YNFKEQ. In DNA form, the CDR3 reads TGTGCCAGCAGCCCGGGTAGCTGGACCTACGAGCAGTACTTC. Translation: CASSPGSWTYEQYF.

This clone was detected once. The V and J genes are TRBV29-1 and TRBJ2-7, with 10 bases matching TRBD2. Germline V gene data show CDR1 as SQVTM and CDR2 as ANQGSEA. CDR3 length: 12 residues. Trimming took 6 bases from V and 3 from J; bases not matched to a gene: 2. The CDR3 region is CSVGLAVYEQYF. CDR3 nucleotide sequence: TGCAGCGTCGGACTAGCGGTCTACGAGCAGTACTTC.

This clone was seen only a few times. CDR3 bases: TGTGCCAGCAGCTTAGGGGAGGAGCAGTACTTC. Translating it yields CASSLGEEQYF. The V call is TRBV11-2, the J call TRBJ2-7, with a weak D call TRBD2 (5 bases). From germline, CDR1 is SGHAT and CDR2 FQNNGV. CDR3 size: 11 residues. V gave up 1 base and J gave up 7 bases, with 5 bases separating them.

The chain carries TRBV9 and TRBJ2-3; D is tentatively TRBD1 or TRBD2 (6 bases each). This CDR3 region has 14 residues. The V end was cut by 2 bases, the J end by 2 bases, with 9 bases between. CDR1 is SGDLS, CDR2 YYNGEE, per germline. The CDR3 bases are TGTGCCAGCAGCGTGAGGGGGGACACAGATACGCAGTATTTT. As protein: CASSVRGDTDTQYF.

The count of this clone is one. The V and J genes are TRBV11-2 and TRBJ1-3; D gene ambiguous. The V end lost 1 base, the J end lost 2 bases, and 6 bases lay between the germline ends. The CDR3 sequence is 14 residues long. Germline loops: CDR1 SGHAT, CDR2 FQNNGV. The CDR3 DNA sequence: TGTGCCAGCAGCTTAGCGGGGACTGGAAACACCATATATTTT. Translated: CASSLAGTGNTIYF. The full variable domain, with the rest looked up from reference TRBV11-2 and TRBJ1-3, is EAGVAQSPRYKIIEKRQSVAFWCNPISGHATLYWYQQILGQGPKLLIQFQNNGVVDDSQLPKDRFSAERLKGVDSTLKIQPAKLEDSAVYLCASSLAGTGNTIYFGEGSWLTVV.

The V and J genes are TRBV7-3 and TRBJ2-2; D possibly corresponds to TRBD2 (6 bases). V lost 6 bases, J lost 3 bases, and 14 bases lay in between. The CDR3 spans 15 residues. From germline, CDR1 is SGHTA and CDR2 FQGTGA. CDR3 DNA: TGTGCCAGCAGTTTAGGACTACCCCACACCGGGGAGCTGTTTTTT. Translated, it gives CASSLGLPHTGELFF.